Listed below are T cell receptor beta chains from one sample, sequenced in a study of molecular identifiers for immune sequencing clone quantification. Using its own MiXCR run on the PCR reads, TCRdb lists one record per CDR3 protein. The profile shows 300,000 to 400,000 distinct CDR3 sequences, roughly 24% of them singletons. The sequencing sample was made of naive CD8+ T cells from blood, with Jurkat cell RNA spiked in. These receptor sequences come from a human donor in good health. Some libraries in this study had Jurkat cell RNA spiked in. Both conserved end residues are part of each CDR3.

TRBJ2-2 TRBV7-9 16 CASSFAGTKNTGELFF
TRBJ2-3 TRBV7-9 13 CASSPQTRDTQYF
TRBJ2-2 TRBV6-5 16 CASSYSSGRGIGELFF
TRBJ2-5 TRBV6-5 16 CASSYSGTGEPGTQYF
TRBJ1-1 TRBV13 16 CASSPTAGPDNTEAFF
TRBJ1-1 TRBV19 12 CATIGGYSEAFF
TRBJ2-3 TRBV19 16 CASSIGAVVSRDTRYF
TRBJ2-6 TRBV29-1 16 CSVGQGKVSGANVLTF
TRBJ2-3 TRBV4-1 15 CASSATSVKTDTQYF
TRBJ2-3 TRBV29-1 14 CSVEGLDSTDTQYF
TRBJ1-4 TRBV5-4 17 CASSEGRGQGANEKLFF
TRBJ2-7 TRBV7-2 15 CASSSGVGGSYEQYF
TRBJ2-3 TRBV7-2 16 CASSREGLAGTDTQYF
TRBJ2-5 TRBV12-3/TRBV12-4 13 CASSIGGRETQYF
TRBJ2-3 TRBV10-1 15 CASSEPSSLGDTQYF
TRBJ1-1 TRBV4-1 16 CASSRVGVQGAVEAFF
TRBJ2-1 TRBV6-1 15 CASSELGPSYNEQFF
TRBJ2-7 TRBV12-5 15 CASGLVRGGGYEQYF
TRBJ2-3 TRBV2 16 CASSGTSGEPTDTQYF
TRBJ2-3 TRBV19 14 CASSSGQNTDTQYF
TRBJ2-7 TRBV5-3 13 CASSLTASHEQYF
TRBJ2-7 TRBV7-9 14 CASSSADPRDEQYF
TRBJ2-3 TRBV5-6 16 CASSLWLAEVTDTQYF
TRBJ1-2 TRBV4-1 15 CASSQDFPIELGYTF
TRBJ2-1 TRBV7-2 16 CASSLRVAGGPGEQFF
TRBJ2-3 TRBV12-3/TRBV12-4 13 CASSLKLGDTQYF
TRBJ2-3 TRBV6-2/TRBV6-3 12 CASSPGLYAQYF
TRBJ2-7 TRBV4-2 16 CASSQGTSGGSYEQYF
TRBJ2-7 TRBV7-6 14 CACSNTDRGYEQYF
TRBJ1-1 TRBV4-1 15 CASSLETVANTEAFF
TRBJ2-1 TRBV29-1 12 CSVELSGDEQFF
TRBJ2-7 TRBV3-1 15 CASSHPAVSSYEQYF
TRBJ2-3 TRBV7-2 13 CASSLVTGDTQYF
TRBJ1-5 TRBV6-2/TRBV6-3 13 CASSSQGSQPQHF
TRBJ2-3 TRBV28 15 CASSLGGTPGDTQYF
TRBJ2-5 TRBV12-3/TRBV12-4 16 CASSPDRGNNQETQYF
TRBJ2-7 TRBV5-1 15 CASSLFPSGDYEQYF
TRBJ2-7 TRBV10-3 11 CAISVRGEQYF
TRBJ2-3 TRBV3-1 15 CASSQDGRSTDTQYF
TRBJ1-5 TRBV12-3/TRBV12-4 17 CASSLVPQGEGNQPQHF
TRBJ2-5 TRBV5-4 15 CASSFGTGVGETQYF
TRBJ1-2 TRBV23-1 14 CASSPWDGHCGYTF
TRBJ1-5 TRBV6-2/TRBV6-3 15 CASSWTGGLDQPQHF
TRBJ2-2 TRBV15 12 CATSTNTGELFF
TRBJ2-7 TRBV6-5 15 CASSYSGEGTYEQYF
TRBJ2-3 TRBV9 16 CASSVAGAGGGDTQYF
TRBJ2-1 TRBV12-3/TRBV12-4 18 CASTPKGGLAYSYNEQFF
TRBJ2-5 TRBV29-1 17 CSVALLTLAGVQETQYF
TRBJ2-7 TRBV20-1 13 CSAREGASYEQYF
TRBJ2-7 TRBV5-6 15 CASSLGQGLGYEQYF
TRBJ1-5 TRBV25-1 18 CASSEVTFAGLIYQSQHF
TRBJ1-5 TRBV6-5 15 CASSHGPQGGQPQHF
TRBJ1-6 TRBV3-1 16 CASSQVYMGYNSPLHF
TRBJ2-5 TRBV29-1 13 CSVDWRDRETQYF
TRBJ1-5 TRBV24-1 14 CATSDNTGNQPQHF
TRBJ2-3 TRBV4-3 13 CASSLRLAGTQYF
TRBJ1-1 TRBV30 11 CAWRSLAEAFF
TRBJ1-5 TRBV29-1 19 CTARRISLDCRGINQPQHF
TRBJ2-7 TRBV12-3/TRBV12-4 12 CASGQGAYEQYF
TRBJ1-1 TRBV5-1 14 CASSFWDKNTEAFF